The sequence of this T cell receptor (beta chain) was determined in a study of post-analysis software for immune sequencing data. Overall study context: As for disease course, relapsing-remitting, secondary progressive and progressive-relapsing multiple sclerosis were all included.

Prepared libraries of TCR beta cDNA carried unique molecular identifiers. TCRdb called the PCR reads again in MiXCR, with one record for every CDR3 protein. The sample shows 400,000 to 500,000 distinct CDR3 sequences, 39% of them seen only once. The sequence was collected from a girl aged 2 to 10 with multiple sclerosis. Material: blood.

CDR3 nucleotides: TGTGCCAGCAGTTACTCCCTACGACCACACAATGAGCAGTTCTTC. Translated, it gives CASSYSLRPHNEQFF. V is TRBV6-5 and J is TRBJ2-1, with D unresolved. Trimming removed 0 bases at V and 5 bases at J, with 11 bases between. CDR1 MNHEY and CDR2 SVGAGI come from the germline V gene. The CDR3 length is 15 residues.